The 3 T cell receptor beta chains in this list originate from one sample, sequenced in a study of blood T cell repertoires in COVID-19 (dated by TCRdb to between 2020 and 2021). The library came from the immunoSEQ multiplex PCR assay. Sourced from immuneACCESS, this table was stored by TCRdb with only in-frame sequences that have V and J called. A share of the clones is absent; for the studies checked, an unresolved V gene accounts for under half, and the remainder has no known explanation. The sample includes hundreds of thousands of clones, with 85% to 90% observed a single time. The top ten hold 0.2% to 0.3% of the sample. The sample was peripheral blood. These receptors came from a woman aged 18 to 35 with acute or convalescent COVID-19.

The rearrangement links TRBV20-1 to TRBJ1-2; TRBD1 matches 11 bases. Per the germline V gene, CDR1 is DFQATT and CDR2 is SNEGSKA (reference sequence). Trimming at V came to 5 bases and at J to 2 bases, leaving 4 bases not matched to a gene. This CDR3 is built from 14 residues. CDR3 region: CSARGTGGNYGYTF. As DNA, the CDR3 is TGCAGTGCTCGTGGGACAGGGGGGAACTATGGCTACACCTTC.

CDR3 protein: CATNQPRTGTGELFF. For the CDR3, the DNA is TGTGCCACCAACCAACCTAGGACAGGGACCGGGGAGCTGTTTTTT. This chain joins TRBV15 and TRBJ2-2; 8 bases are shared with TRBD1. Trimming took 7 bases from V and 5 from J; bases not matched to a gene: 9. In germline, CDR1 is LNHNV, CDR2 YYDKDF (reference sequence). CDR3 length: 15 residues.

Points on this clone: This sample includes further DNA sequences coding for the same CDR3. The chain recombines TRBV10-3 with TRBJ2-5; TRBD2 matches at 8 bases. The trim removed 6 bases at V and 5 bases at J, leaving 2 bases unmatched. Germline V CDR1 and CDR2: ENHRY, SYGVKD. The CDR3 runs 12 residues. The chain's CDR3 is CAISREGETQYF. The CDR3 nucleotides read TGTGCCATCAGCCGGGAGGGGGAGACCCAGTACTTC.